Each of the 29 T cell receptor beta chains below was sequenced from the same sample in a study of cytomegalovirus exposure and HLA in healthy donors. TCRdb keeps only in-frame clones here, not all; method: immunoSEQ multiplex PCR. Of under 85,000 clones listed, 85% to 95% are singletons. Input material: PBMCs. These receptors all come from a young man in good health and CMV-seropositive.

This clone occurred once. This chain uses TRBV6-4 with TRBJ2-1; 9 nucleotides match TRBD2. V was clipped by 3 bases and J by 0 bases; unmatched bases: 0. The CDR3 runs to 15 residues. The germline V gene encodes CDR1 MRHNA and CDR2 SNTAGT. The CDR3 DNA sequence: TGTGCCAGCAGTGAAGCGGGAGGCTCCTACAATGAGCAGTTCTTC. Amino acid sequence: CASSEAGGSYNEQFF.

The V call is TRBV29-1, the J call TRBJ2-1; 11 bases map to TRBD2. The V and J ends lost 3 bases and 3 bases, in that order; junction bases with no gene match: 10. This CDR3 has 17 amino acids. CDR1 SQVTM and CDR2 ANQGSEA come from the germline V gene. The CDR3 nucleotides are TGCAGCGTTGAGGGTAGCGGGAGGGCCCAAAACTACAATGAGCAGTTCTTC. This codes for CSVEGSGRAQNYNEQFF.

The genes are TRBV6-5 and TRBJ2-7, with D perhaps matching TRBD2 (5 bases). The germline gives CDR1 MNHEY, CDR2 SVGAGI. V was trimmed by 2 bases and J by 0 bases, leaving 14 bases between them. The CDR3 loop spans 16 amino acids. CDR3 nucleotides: TGTGCCAGCAGTTACGGGGTGAGCGGAGGCTCCTACGAGCAGTACTTC. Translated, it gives CASSYGVSGGSYEQYF.

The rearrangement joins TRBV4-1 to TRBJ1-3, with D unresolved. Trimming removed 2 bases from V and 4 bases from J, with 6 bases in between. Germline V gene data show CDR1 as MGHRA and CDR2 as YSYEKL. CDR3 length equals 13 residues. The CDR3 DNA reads TGCGCCAGCAGCCAAATCCCGGGAAACACCATATATTTT. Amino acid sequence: CASSQIPGNTIYF.

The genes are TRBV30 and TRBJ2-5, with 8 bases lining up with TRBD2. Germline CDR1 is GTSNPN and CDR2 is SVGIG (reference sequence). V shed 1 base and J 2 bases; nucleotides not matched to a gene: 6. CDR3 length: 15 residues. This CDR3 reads CAWSAVAGWQETQYF. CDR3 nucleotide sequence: TGTGCCTGGAGTGCCGTAGCGGGATGGCAAGAGACCCAGTACTTC.

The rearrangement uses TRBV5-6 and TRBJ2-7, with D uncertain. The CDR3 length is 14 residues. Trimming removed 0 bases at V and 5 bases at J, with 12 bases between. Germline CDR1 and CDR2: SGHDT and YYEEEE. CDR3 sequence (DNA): TGTGCCAGCAGCTTGGGGGCAAGCTTGGACGAGCAGTACTTC. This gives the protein CASSLGASLDEQYF. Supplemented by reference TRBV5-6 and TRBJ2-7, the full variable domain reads DAGVTQSPTHLIKTRGQQVTLRCSPKSGHDTVSWYQQALGQGPQFIFQYYEEEERQRGNFPDRFSGHQFPNYSSELNVNALLLGDSALYLCASSLGASLDEQYFGPGTRLTVT.

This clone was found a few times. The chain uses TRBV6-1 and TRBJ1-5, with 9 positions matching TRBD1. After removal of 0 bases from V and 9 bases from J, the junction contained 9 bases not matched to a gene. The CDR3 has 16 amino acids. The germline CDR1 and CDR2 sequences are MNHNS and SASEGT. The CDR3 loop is CASSEALGTGKGPQHF. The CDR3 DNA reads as TGTGCCAGCAGTGAAGCCCTAGGGACAGGGAAAGGGCCCCAGCATTTT.

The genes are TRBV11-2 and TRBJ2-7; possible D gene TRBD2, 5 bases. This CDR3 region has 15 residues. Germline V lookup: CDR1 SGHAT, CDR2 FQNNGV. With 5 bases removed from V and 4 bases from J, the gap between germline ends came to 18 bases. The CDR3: CASSVFSGLTYEQYF. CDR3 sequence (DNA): TGTGCCAGCAGCGTTTTTAGTGGACTGACTTACGAGCAGTACTTC.

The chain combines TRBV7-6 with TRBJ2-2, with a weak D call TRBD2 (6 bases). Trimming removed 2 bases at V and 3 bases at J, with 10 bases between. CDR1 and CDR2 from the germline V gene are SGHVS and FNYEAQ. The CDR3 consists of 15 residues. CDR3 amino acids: CASSLTGEYTGELFF. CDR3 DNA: TGTGCCAGCAGCTTAACGGGAGAGTACACCGGGGAGCTGTTTTTT.

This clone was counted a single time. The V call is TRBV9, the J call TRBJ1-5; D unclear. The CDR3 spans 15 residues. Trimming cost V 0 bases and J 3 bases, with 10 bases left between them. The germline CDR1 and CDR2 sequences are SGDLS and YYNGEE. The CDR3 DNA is TGTGCCAGCAGCGTAGATCCAGGTAACAATCAGCCCCAGCATTTT. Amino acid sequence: CASSVDPGNNQPQHF. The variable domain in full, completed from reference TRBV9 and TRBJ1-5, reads DSGVTQTPKHLITATGQRVTLRCSPRSGDLSVYWYQQSLDQGLQFLIQYYNGEERAKGNILERFSAQQFPDLHSELNLSSLELGDSALYFCASSVDPGNNQPQHFGDGTRLSIL.

The CDR3 here is CASSPPDRSGNEQFF. The CDR3 DNA sequence: TGTGCCAGCAGTCCCCCCGACAGGAGTGGCAATGAGCAGTTCTTC. This chain links TRBV28 with TRBJ2-1; D is perhaps TRBD1 (6 bases). Germline-derived CDR1 and CDR2 are MDHEN and SYDVKM. V lost 5 bases and J 6 bases, leaving 17 bases between the germline ends. The CDR3 loop spans 15 amino acids.

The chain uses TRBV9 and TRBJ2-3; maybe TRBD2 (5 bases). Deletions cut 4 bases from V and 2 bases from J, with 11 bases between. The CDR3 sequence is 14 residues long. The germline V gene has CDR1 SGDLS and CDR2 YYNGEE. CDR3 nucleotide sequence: TGTGCCAGCAGCCTTACTAGGGACACAGATACGCAGTATTTT. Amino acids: CASSLTRDTDTQYF.

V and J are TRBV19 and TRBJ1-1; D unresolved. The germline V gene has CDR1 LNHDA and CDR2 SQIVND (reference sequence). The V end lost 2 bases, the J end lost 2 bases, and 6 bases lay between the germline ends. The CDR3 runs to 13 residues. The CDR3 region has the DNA TGTGCCAGTAGTATAACAGTTAACACTGAAGCTTTCTTT. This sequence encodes CASSITVNTEAFF.

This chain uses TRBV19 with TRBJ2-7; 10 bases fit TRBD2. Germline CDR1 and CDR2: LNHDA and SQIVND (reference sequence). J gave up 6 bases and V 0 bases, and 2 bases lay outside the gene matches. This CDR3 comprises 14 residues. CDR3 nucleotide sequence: TGTGCCAGTAGTATAGAGGCTAGCGGGAGCGAGCAGTACTTC. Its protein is CASSIEASGSEQYF. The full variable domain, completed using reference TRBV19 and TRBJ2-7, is DGGITQSPKYLFRKEGQNVTLSCEQNLNHDAMYWYRQDPGQGLRLIYYSQIVNDFQKGDIAEGYSVSREKKESFPLTVTSAQKNPTAFYLCASSIEASGSEQYFGPGTRLTVT.

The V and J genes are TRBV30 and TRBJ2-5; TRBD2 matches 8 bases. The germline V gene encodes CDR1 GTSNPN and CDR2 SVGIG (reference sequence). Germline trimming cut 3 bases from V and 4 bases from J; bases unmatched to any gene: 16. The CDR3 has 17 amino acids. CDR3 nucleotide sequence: TGTGCCTGGAGACGAAGTCCCCTCGGGAGGGAGGGAGAGACCCAGTACTTC. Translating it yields CAWRRSPLGREGETQYF.

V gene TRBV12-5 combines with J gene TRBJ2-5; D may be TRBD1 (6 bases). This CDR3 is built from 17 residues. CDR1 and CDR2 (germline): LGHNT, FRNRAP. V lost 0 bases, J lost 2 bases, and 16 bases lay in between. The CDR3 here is CASGLVLKAGQQETQYF. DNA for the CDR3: TGTGCTAGTGGTTTGGTACTTAAAGCTGGACAGCAAGAGACCCAGTACTTC.

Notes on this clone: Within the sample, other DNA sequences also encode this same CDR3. This CDR3 reads CASSIEAGGYEQYF. Here the CDR3 DNA reads TGTGCCAGTAGTATAGAAGCGGGAGGGTACGAGCAGTACTTC. The rearrangement uses TRBV19 and TRBJ2-7; 10 bases match TRBD2. This CDR3 comprises 14 residues. Germline trimming cut 0 bases from V and 4 bases from J; bases unmatched to any gene: 0. Germline CDR1 is LNHDA and CDR2 is SQIVND (reference sequence).

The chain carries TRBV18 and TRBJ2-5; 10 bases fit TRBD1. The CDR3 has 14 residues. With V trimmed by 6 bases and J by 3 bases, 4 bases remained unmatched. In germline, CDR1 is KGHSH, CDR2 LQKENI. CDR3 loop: CASSSGTGEETQYF. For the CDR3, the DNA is TGTGCCAGCTCTTCCGGGACAGGGGAAGAGACCCAGTACTTC.

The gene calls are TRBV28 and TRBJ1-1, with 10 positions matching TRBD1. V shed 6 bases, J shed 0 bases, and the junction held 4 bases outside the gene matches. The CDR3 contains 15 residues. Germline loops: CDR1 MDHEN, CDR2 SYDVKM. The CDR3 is CASRRQGALNTEAFF. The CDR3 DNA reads TGTGCCAGCAGACGACAGGGGGCTTTGAACACTGAAGCTTTCTTT.

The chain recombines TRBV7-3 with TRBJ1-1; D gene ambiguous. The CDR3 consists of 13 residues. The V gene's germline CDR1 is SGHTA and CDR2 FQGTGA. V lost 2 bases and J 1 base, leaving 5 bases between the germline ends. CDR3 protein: CASSLEGNTEAFF. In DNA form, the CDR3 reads TGTGCCAGCAGCTTAGAGGGGAACACTGAAGCTTTCTTT.

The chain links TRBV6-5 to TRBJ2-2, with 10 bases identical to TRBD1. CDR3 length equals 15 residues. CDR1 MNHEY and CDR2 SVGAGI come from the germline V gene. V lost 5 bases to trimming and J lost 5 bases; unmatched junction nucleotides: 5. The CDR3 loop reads CASSGRQGATGELFF. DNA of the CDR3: TGTGCCAGCAGTGGCAGACAGGGGGCAACCGGGGAGCTGTTTTTT.

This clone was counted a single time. CDR3: CASSFASGSLDNEQFF. CDR3 in DNA: TGTGCCAGCAGCTTTGCTAGCGGGAGCTTGGACAATGAGCAGTTCTTC. This chain uses TRBV9 with TRBJ2-1, with 10 positions matching TRBD2. The V gene's germline CDR1 is SGDLS and CDR2 YYNGEE. The CDR3 extends over 16 amino acids. V was clipped by 4 bases and J by 5 bases; unmatched bases: 9. The full variable domain, rest sourced from reference TRBV9 and TRBJ2-1, is DSGVTQTPKHLITATGQRVTLRCSPRSGDLSVYWYQQSLDQGLQFLIQYYNGEERAKGNILERFSAQQFPDLHSELNLSSLELGDSALYFCASSFASGSLDNEQFFGPGTRLTVL.

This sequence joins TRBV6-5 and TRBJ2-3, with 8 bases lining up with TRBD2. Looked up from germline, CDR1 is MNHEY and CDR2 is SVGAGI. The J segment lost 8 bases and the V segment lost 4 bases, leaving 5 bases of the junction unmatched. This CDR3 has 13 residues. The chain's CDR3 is CASSSPGGGTQYF. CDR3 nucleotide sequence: TGTGCCAGCAGTTCCCCCGGGGGGGGTACGCAGTATTTT.

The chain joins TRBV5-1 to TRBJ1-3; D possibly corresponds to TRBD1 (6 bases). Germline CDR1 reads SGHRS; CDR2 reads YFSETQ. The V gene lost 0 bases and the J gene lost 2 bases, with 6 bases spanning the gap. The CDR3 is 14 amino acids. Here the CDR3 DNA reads TGCGCCAGCAGCTTGGGGACAGCTGGAAACACCATATATTTT. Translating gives CASSLGTAGNTIYF. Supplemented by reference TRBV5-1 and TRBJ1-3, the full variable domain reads KAGVTQTPRYLIKTRGQQVTLSCSPISGHRSVSWYQQTPGQGLQFLFEYFSETQRNKGNFPGRFSGRQFSNSRSEMNVSTLELGDSALYLCASSLGTAGNTIYFGEGSWLTVV.

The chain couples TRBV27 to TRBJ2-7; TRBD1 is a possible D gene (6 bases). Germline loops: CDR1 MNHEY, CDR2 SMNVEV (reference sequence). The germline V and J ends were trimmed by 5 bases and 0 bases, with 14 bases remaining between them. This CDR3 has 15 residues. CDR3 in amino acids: CASSPTGYGSYEQYF. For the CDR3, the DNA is TGTGCCAGCAGTCCGACAGGTTATGGCTCCTACGAGCAGTACTTC.

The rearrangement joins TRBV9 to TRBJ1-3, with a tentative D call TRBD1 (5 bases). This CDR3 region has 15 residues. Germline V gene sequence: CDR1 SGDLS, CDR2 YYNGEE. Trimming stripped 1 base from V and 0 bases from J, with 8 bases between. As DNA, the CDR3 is TGTGCCAGCAGCGTATTGGGGCTCTCTGGAAACACCATATATTTT. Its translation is CASSVLGLSGNTIYF.

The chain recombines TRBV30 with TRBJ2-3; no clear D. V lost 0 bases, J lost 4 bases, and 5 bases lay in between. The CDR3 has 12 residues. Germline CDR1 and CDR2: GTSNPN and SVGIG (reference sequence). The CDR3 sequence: CAWSVTADTQYF. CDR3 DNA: TGTGCCTGGAGTGTAACTGCAGATACGCAGTATTTT.

CDR3 in DNA: TGTGCCAGCAGCTTAGTGGAGAATGAGCAGTTCTTC. Its protein is CASSLVENEQFF. The chain uses TRBV7-6 and TRBJ2-1; D gene unclear. Germline V gene sequence: CDR1 SGHVS, CDR2 FNYEAQ. The length of the CDR3 is 12 residues. V was cut by 1 base and J by 7 bases, with 5 bases left in between.

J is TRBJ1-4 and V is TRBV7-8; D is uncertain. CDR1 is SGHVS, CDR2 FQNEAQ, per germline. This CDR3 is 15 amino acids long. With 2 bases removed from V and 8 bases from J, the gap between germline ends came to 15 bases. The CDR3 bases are TGTGCCAGCAGCTTAACGCGGGGAAGTAGAGAAAAACTGTTTTTT. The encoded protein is CASSLTRGSREKLFF.